The entry below describes one T cell receptor beta chain. Which antigen it targets is not known. Base qualities are not at hand, and no much larger clone is one base apart. These data are taken from a study of T cell changes during pregnancy in multiple sclerosis (dated by TCRdb to the late 2010s). About the full investigation: The study examined how the T cell repertoire changed over the course of pregnancy in women with multiple sclerosis.

From the germline V gene, CDR1 is SGDLS and CDR2 is YYNGEE. From the cysteine through the phenylalanine, the CDR3 covers 14 amino acids. Left in the record is the CDR3 DNA by itself, 42 bases read in frame from the first base. V is reduced by 0 bases and J by 0 bases, leaving a spacing of 4 bases between them. Libraries were built with the immunoSEQ multiplex PCR assay. Sourced from immuneACCESS, this table was stored by TCRdb with only in-frame sequences that have V and J called. A share of the clones is absent; for the studies checked, an unresolved V gene accounts for under half, and the remainder has no known explanation. The sample table lists about 110,000 clones, 85% to 95% of them with a count of one. The ten largest clones take up over 0.65% of the sample.

The sample was peripheral blood, taken in the third trimester of pregnancy. The TCR sequence derives from a female donor in good health, enrolled as a control in a pregnancy study. The chain was built from TRBV9 and TRBJ1-3; the D gene assignment is ambiguous. The sequence in DNA is TGTGCCAGCAGCGTAGTAGACTCTGGAAACACCATATATTTT. Its translation is CASSVVDSGNTIYF.